A single sample gave rise to the 13 T cell receptor beta chains below, sequenced in a study of OX40 agonist ivuxolimab in advanced cancers. Using immunoSEQ multiplex PCR, the repertoire was profiled, and TCRdb retains in-frame clones only, with some absent. The data hold some 45,000 clones, with approximately 90% observed a single time. Sample: CD4+ or CD8+ T cells sorted from blood, taken in a trial of the OX40 agonist ivuxolimab. These receptor sequences come from an adult with an advanced solid tumor such as melanoma, head and neck, liver or kidney cancer.

The CDR3 coding sequence is TGTGCCAGCCAAGGGAGTGGGGCAGGGCCGCAGTATTTT. This codes for CASQGSGAGPQYF. The chain combines TRBV6-6 with TRBJ2-3, with D possibly called TRBD1 or TRBD2 (5 bases each). Trimming removed 8 bases at V and 10 bases at J, with 19 bases between. Germline assignment: CDR1 MNHNY and CDR2 SVGAGI (reference sequence). CDR3 length: 13 amino acids.

J is TRBJ2-3 and V is TRBV30, with unresolved D. V gave up 2 bases and J gave up 2 bases, with 11 bases separating them. CDR3 size: 14 residues. CDR1 and CDR2 (germline): GTSNPN, SVGIG (reference sequence). CDR3: CAWSPAGITDTQYF. CDR3 sequence (DNA): TGTGCCTGGAGTCCTGCCGGAATCACAGATACGCAGTATTTT.

The chain uses TRBV6-6 and TRBJ1-1; D remains unclear. The CDR3 totals 14 residues. Germline loops: CDR1 MNHNY, CDR2 SVGAGI (reference sequence). V was clipped by 6 bases and J by 0 bases, with 11 bases between them. CDR3 nucleotide sequence: TGTGCCAGCAGGGGCTTAAACATGAACACTGAAGCTTTCTTT. It encodes CASRGLNMNTEAFF.

This rearrangement joins TRBV4-1 to TRBJ1-2; no reliable D call. The germline gives CDR1 MGHRA, CDR2 YSYEKL. V shed 0 bases and J shed 4 bases, with 12 bases lying between them. The length of the CDR3 is 15 residues. The CDR3 DNA sequence: TGCGCCAGCAGCCAAGAACGCAGTAACCTCTATGGCTACACCTTC. Its translation is CASSQERSNLYGYTF.

The J gene is TRBJ1-1, the V gene TRBV7-2; D may be TRBD1 (5 bases). The CDR3 extends over 15 amino acids. The germline gives CDR1 SGHTA, CDR2 FQGNSA. V was cut by 0 bases and J by 1 base, with 9 bases left in between. Here the CDR3 reads CASSLAPGTNTEAFF. CDR3 coding DNA: TGTGCCAGCAGCTTAGCTCCAGGGACGAACACTGAAGCTTTCTTT.

The chain couples TRBV18 to TRBJ1-2; unclear D gene. This CDR3 spans 13 amino acids. V was trimmed by 2 bases and J by 4 bases, leaving 8 bases between them. CDR1 KGHSH and CDR2 LQKENI come from the germline V gene. CDR3 protein: CASSPSVVYGYTF. CDR3 bases: TGTGCCAGCTCACCATCAGTTGTCTATGGCTACACCTTC.

The V call is TRBV18, the J call TRBJ2-5; no reliable D call. V was clipped by 1 base and J by 0 bases, with 12 bases between them. CDR3 length equals 16 residues. Germline CDR1 reads KGHSH; CDR2 reads LQKENI. CDR3 nucleotide sequence: TGTGCCAGCTCACCACGGGGAACCATTAACCAAGAGACCCAGTACTTC. Encoded protein: CASSPRGTINQETQYF. The variable domain in full, completed from reference TRBV18 and TRBJ2-5, reads NAGVMQNPRHLVRRRGQEARLRCSPMKGHSHVYWYRQLPEEGLKFMVYLQKENIIDESGMPKERFSAEFPKEGPSILRIQQVVRGDSAAYFCASSPRGTINQETQYFGPGTRLLVL.

The sample holds one count of this clone. The J gene is TRBJ2-7, the V gene TRBV15; perhaps D is TRBD1 or TRBD2 (7 bases each). This CDR3 region has 15 residues. Germline loops: CDR1 LNHNV, CDR2 YYDKDF (reference sequence). V was trimmed by 0 bases and J by 5 bases, leaving 14 bases between them. The CDR3 reads CATSRDRGGFDEQYF. Written as DNA, the CDR3 is TGTGCCACCAGCAGAGACAGGGGGGGTTTCGACGAGCAGTACTTC.

The gene calls are TRBV6-5 and TRBJ2-1, with D possibly being TRBD2 (6 bases). The CDR3 is made up of 14 amino acids. V lost 6 bases, J lost 8 bases, and 17 bases lay in between. Germline CDR1 reads MNHEY; CDR2 reads SVGAGI. CDR3 bases: TGTGCCAGCAGGGACGGCGGGATCAAGGATGAGCAGTTCTTC. Protein product: CASRDGGIKDEQFF.

This clone appeared a single time. The rearrangement uses TRBV5-1 and TRBJ2-4; TRBD1 agrees at 9 bases. The CDR3 covers 14 residues. CDR1 and CDR2 from the germline V gene are SGHRS and YFSETQ. V was clipped by 2 bases and J by 9 bases; unmatched bases: 6. CDR3 in amino acids: CASSLDRGDGIQYF. The CDR3 coding sequence is TGCGCCAGCAGCTTAGACAGGGGGGACGGCATTCAGTACTTC.

This chain joins TRBV30 and TRBJ2-1; D gene unclear. V gave up 4 bases and J gave up 0 bases, with 10 bases separating them. Germline V gene lookup returns CDR1 GTSNPN and CDR2 SVGIG (reference sequence). CDR3 size: 14 residues. Here the CDR3 reads CAWTLPYSYNEQFF. The DNA of the CDR3 is TGTGCCTGGACCCTTCCCTACTCCTACAATGAGCAGTTCTTC.

The CDR3 spells CASTQGLMVGETQYF. CDR3 sequence (DNA): TGTGCCAGCACCCAGGGGCTCATGGTAGGGGAGACCCAGTACTTC. The chain recombines TRBV7-2 with TRBJ2-5; possible D gene TRBD1, 6 bases. Germline values: CDR1 SGHTA, CDR2 FQGNSA. CDR3 length: 15 amino acids. V lost 7 bases to trimming and J lost 5 bases, with 20 bases between them.

The J gene is TRBJ1-5, the V gene TRBV28, with D possibly being TRBD1 (6 bases). Trimming took off 5 bases at V and 2 bases at J, with 16 bases between the two ends. The CDR3 covers 16 residues. Germline loops: CDR1 MDHEN, CDR2 SYDVKM. CDR3 sequence reads: CASSPSTGSRNQPQHF. CDR3 nucleotides: TGTGCCAGCAGTCCCTCTACAGGGTCGCGCAATCAGCCCCAGCATTTT.